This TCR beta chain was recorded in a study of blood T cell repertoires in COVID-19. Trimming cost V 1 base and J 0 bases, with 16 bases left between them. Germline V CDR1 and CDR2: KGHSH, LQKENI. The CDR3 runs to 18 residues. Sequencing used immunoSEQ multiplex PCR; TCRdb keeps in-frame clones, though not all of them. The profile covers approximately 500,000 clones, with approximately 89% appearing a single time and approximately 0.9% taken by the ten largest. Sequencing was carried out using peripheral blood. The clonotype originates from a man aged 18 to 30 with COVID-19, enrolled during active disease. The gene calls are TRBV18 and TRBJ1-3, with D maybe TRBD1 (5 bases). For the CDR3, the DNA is TGTGCCAGCTCACCACTTAGGTTGTCGGACAACTCTGGAAACACCATATATTTT. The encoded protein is CASSPLRLSDNSGNTIYF.